This is a list of T cell receptor beta chains from one sample in a study of early T cells in non-severe SARS-CoV-2 infection. MiXCR, run by TCRdb on the 5' RACE reads, gives a single entry per CDR3 protein. Found here are 70,000 or so distinct CDR3 sequences, roughly 13% of them singletons; the top ten hold over 11%. Sequenced sample: whole blood. The source of these receptors is an adult who was a healthcare worker with PCR-confirmed SARS-CoV-2 infection or an uninfected control (not recorded which). The CDR3 runs from the conserved cysteine through the conserved F or W. Each record gives: D gene, CDR3 length, V gene, CDR3 protein. The D gene is left open where the match is weak.

NA	12	TRBV6-6	CASRAANEKLFF
NA	13	TRBV29-1	CSVGPGVRETQYF
NA	13	TRBV7-8	CASSQRAGNTIYF
NA	11	TRBV28	CASSPAGAAFF
NA	11	TRBV7-9	CASRLLGELFF
NA	16	TRBV4-2	CASSPEGTAGANVLTF
NA	13	TRBV10-3	CAISPRSYNEQFF
TRBD1	16	TRBV19	CASSSSPGQPVSPLHF
NA	11	TRBV29-1	CSTRDVREQYF
TRBD1	17	TRBV9	CASSPRMTGSPTDTQYF
TRBD1	18	TRBV4-3	CASSPDRGLPSSYNEQFF
NA	16	TRBV7-6	CASSLVIKNRHNEQFF
TRBD1	14	TRBV9	CASSAGQVYSPLHF
TRBD2	15	TRBV12-3/TRBV12-4	CASTTQAGGPYEQYF
NA	8	TRBV29-1	CSADTQYF
TRBD2	15	TRBV20-1	CSATGLAGAQNEQFF